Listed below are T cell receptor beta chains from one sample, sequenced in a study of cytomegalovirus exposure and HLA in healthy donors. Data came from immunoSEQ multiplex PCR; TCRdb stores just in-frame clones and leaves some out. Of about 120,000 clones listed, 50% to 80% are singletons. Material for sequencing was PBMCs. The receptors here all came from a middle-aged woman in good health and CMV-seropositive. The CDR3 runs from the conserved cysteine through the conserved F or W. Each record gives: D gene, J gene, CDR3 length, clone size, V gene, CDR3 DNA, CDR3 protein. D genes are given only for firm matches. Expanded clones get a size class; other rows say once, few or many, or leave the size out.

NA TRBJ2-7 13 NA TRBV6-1 TGTGCCAGCAGTGATGGCAGGTCCTACGAGCAGTACTTC CASSDGRSYEQYF
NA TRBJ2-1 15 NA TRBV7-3 TGTGCCAGCAGCCCCGATGGCGGCCTATACAATGAGCAGTTCTTC CASSPDGGLYNEQFF
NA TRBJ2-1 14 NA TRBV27 TGTGCCAGCAGTCACCTGGAGAGCTACAATGAGCAGTTCTTC CASSHLESYNEQFF
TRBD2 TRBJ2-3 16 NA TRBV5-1 TGCGCCAGCAGCCACCTAGCGGGGTCTAGTACAGATACGCAGTATTTT CASSHLAGSSTDTQYF
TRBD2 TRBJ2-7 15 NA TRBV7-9 TGTTCCAGCAGCTACGCCGGGACTAGCTACCACGAGCAGTACTTC CSSSYAGTSYHEQYF
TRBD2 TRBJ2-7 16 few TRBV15 TGTGCCACCAGCAGGGACTTGCCGGGACTAGGCGGCGAGCAGTACTTC CATSRDLPGLGGEQYF
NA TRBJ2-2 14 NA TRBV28 TGTGCCAGCACCCCGACAGTTTACACCGGGGAGCTGTTTTTT CASTPTVYTGELFF
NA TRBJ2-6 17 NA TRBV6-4 TGTGCCAGCAGTGAGGTCGGAGTAAGCTCTGGGGCCAACGTCCTGACTTTC CASSEVGVSSGANVLTF
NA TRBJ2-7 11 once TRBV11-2 TGTGCCAGCAGCTCCCCTTACGAGCAGTACTTC CASSSPYEQYF
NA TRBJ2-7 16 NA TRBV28 TGTGCCAGCAGGTCAATAGTTAGCACTAGCTCCTACGAGCAGTACTTC CASRSIVSTSSYEQYF
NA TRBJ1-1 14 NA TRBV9 TGTGCCAGCAGCGCCTTCTCTCAGGGCGCTGAAGCTTTCTTT CASSAFSQGAEAFF
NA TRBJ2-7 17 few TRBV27 TGTGCCAGCAGTTCATCCCTCCGGGGACAATTGGGGAGAGGGCAGTACTTC CASSSSLRGQLGRGQYF
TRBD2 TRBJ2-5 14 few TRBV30 TGTGCCTGGAGTGTCATCGGGGGGGCGGGGACCCAGTACTTC CAWSVIGGAGTQYF
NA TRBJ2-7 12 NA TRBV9 TGTGCCAGCAGCCCCGGAGGCTACGAGCAGTACTTC CASSPGGYEQYF
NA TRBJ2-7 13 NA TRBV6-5 TGTGCCAGCAGCCCGACTAGATCCTACGAGCAGTACTTC CASSPTRSYEQYF
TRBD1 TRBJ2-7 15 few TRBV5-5 TGTGCCAGCAGCTCCGGGACAGGGGGCGGGTACGAGCAGTACTTC CASSSGTGGGYEQYF
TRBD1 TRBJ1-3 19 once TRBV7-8 TGTGCCAGCAGCCCCAGACCGGGACAGGTTTTATTCTCTGGAAACACCATATATTTT CASSPRPGQVLFSGNTIYF
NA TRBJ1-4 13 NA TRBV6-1 TGTGCCAGCAGTGAAGGACTTAATGAAAAACTGTTTTTT CASSEGLNEKLFF
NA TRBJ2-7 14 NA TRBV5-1 TGCGCCAGCAGCTCCTCCGGGACTTGGTACGAGCAGTACTTC CASSSSGTWYEQYF
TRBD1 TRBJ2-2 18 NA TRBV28 TGTGCCAGCAGTCCACCCGGGACAGCCCGTGTTGGCACCGGGGAGCTGTTTTTT CASSPPGTARVGTGELFF
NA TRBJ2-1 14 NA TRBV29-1 TGCAGCGTTGACCCGGGCCAGGGATACAATGAGCAGTTCTTC CSVDPGQGYNEQFF
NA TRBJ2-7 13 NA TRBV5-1 TGCGCCAGCAGCTTGGTTCAGGGTAACGAGCAGTACTTC CASSLVQGNEQYF
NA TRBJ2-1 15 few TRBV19 TGTGCCAGTACCCCCATCCGGGGGGCTTACAATGAGCAGTTCTTC CASTPIRGAYNEQFF
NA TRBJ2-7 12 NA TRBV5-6 TGTGCCAGCAGCCCAGGGTCTTACGAGCAGTACTTC CASSPGSYEQYF
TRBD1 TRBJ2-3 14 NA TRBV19 TGTGCCAGTGGTGGGGACAGGGGAACAGATACGCAGTATTTT CASGGDRGTDTQYF
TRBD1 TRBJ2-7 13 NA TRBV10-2 TGCGCCAGCAGCCCGGACAGGGTCGGCGAGCAGTACTTC CASSPDRVGEQYF
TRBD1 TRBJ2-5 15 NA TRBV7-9 TGTGCCAGCAGTCTTGGGGGGACAGGGAAAGAGACCCAGTACTTC CASSLGGTGKETQYF
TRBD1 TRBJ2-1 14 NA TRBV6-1 TGTGCCAGCCTTCCGGGACAGGGCTACAATGAGCAGTTCTTC CASLPGQGYNEQFF
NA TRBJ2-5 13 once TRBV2 TGTGCCAGCAGTGAGGACATCCAAGAGACCCAGTACTTC CASSEDIQETQYF
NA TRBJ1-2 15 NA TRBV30 TGTGCCTGGAGTCCCCTAGGGGGTGAGGACTATGGCTACACCTTC CAWSPLGGEDYGYTF
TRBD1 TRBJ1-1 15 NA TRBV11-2 TGTGCCAGCAGCGCTGGACAGGGGGCTGGAACTGAAGCTTTCTTT CASSAGQGAGTEAFF
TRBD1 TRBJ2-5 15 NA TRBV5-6 TGTGCCAGCAGCTTGACGGGCAGGGGGCAAGAGACCCAGTACTTC CASSLTGRGQETQYF
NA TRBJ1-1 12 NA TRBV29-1 TGCAGCGCCGACAGTATGAACACTGAAGCTTTCTTT CSADSMNTEAFF
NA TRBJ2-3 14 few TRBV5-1 TGCGCCAGCAGCCCAGACTCTAGCACAGATACGCAGTATTTT CASSPDSSTDTQYF
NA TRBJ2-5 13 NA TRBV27 TGTGCCAGCAGTTTTGGAGGAAGAGAGACCCAGTACTTC CASSFGGRETQYF
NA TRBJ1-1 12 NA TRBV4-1 TGCGCCAGCAGCCAAGAGGGGGGGAAAGCTTTCTTT CASSQEGGKAFF
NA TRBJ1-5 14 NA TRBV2 TGTGCCAGCAGTGATAGTCAGGGCAATCAGCCCCAGCATTTT CASSDSQGNQPQHF
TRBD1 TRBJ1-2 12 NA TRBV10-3 TGTGCCATCAGAGCGACAGGGCCTGGCTACACCTTC CAIRATGPGYTF
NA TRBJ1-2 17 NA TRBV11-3 TGTGCCAGCAGCTTAGGGGGTCGGGACACATCACCTCGGGGCTACACCTTC CASSLGGRDTSPRGYTF
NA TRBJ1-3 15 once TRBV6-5 TGTGCCAGCAGTTACGGGTATCAGGGTCGGAACACCATATATTTT CASSYGYQGRNTIYF
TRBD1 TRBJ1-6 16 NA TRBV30 TGTGCCTGGGCTCCTTGGACAGGGGATTATAATTCACCCCTCCACTTT CAWAPWTGDYNSPLHF
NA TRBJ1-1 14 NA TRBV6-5 TGTGCCAGCAGTTACTCGAGCCTTGGCACTGAAGCTTTCTTT CASSYSSLGTEAFF
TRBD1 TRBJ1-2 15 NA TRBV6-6 TGTGCCAGCAGTTACCTTGGACAGGGGGCGGGGGGCTACACCTTC CASSYLGQGAGGYTF
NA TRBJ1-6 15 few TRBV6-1 TGTGCCAGCAGACAGGACAGCTCCTATAATTCACCCCTCCACTTT CASRQDSSYNSPLHF
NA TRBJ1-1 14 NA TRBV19 TGTGCCAGTAGTATACTTGCGGTGAACACTGAAGCTTTCTTT CASSILAVNTEAFF
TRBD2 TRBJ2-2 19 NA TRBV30 TGTGCCTGGAGTTCCTCCCCGACTAGCATATTTACGTTCCGCGGGGAGCTGTTTTTT CAWSSSPTSIFTFRGELFF